This record looks at one TCR beta chain sequence and its context. This clonotype has a count of ten or more. Its recognized antigen is unknown. No base quality information exists; no much larger clone differs at one position. A patient counted as having stable Graves' hyperthyroidism if no progression to ophthalmopathy occurred over 18 months of follow-up. Hyperthyroidism patients were newly diagnosed, with disease duration under 2 months, and aged 18 to 65 years. The study excluded patients with uncontrolled infections, other autoimmune diseases, pregnancy or lactation. Diagnoses relied on clinical symptoms, serum thyroxine and TRAb, thyroid ultrasound and orbital computed tomography. PBMCs were isolated from approximately 10 ml of fresh peripheral blood by Ficoll-Paque density gradient centrifugation. Total RNA was extracted using Trizol reagent, and RNA quality was assessed on an Agilent 2100 Bioanalyzer.

This entry is derived from a study of T cells in Graves' hyperthyroidism and ophthalmopathy (dated by TCRdb to about 2019). About the study as a whole: Peripheral blood was sampled at the time of initial diagnosis, prior to any treatment. Prospective prediction of ophthalmopathy was tested in an independent validation cohort consisting of 18 hyperthyroidism patients and more than 15 patients who later progressed to ophthalmopathy. The 100 or so discovery patients were randomly split 7:3 into training and test sets. A discovery cohort of around 98 patients, about 40 with Graves' ophthalmopathy and about 58 with stable Graves' hyperthyroidism, was used to find distinguishing TCR V-J signatures. The study also compared thyroid tissue and blood T-cell repertoires from roughly six Graves' hyperthyroidism patients. The paper describes TCR Vbeta CDR3 sequencing of 135 peripheral blood samples, made up of about 41 ophthalmopathy patients, over 70 hyperthyroidism patients and 17 progressor patients. Once sampling was done, hyperthyroidism patients were given methimazole at a starting dose of 30 mg daily, whereas ophthalmopathy patients were given high-dose intravenous methylprednisolone.

CDR1 and CDR2, looked up from the germline V gene (reference sequence), are DFQATT and SNEGSKA. The CDR3 spans 11 residues, from the cysteine through the phenylalanine. The DNA shown is the 33-base CDR3, in frame from base 1. V and J lose 2 bases and 5 bases, and a span of 6 bases separates them. What the authors observed across the whole study: Most expanded thyroid clonotypes (frequency above 0.001) were also detected in blood, a finding suggesting that blood repertoires may reflect thyroid immune responses. Sample size was not statistically predetermined, and investigators were not blinded to group allocation. A model built on a 13 V-J signature distinguished ophthalmopathy from stable hyperthyroidism, reaching about 88% sensitivity and approximately 83% specificity in cross-validation and 80%/75% in testing. In validation, the model predicted progression to ophthalmopathy with over 65% sensitivity and roughly 75% specificity, a median of about six months before onset.

Amplification of TCR beta CDR3 regions was carried out from RNA transcripts. A first-round RT-PCR of the TCR CDR3 used the HTBI primer set with the Qiagen OneStep RT-PCR kit. The libraries were constructed in a second round of multiplex PCR and then size-selected and purified. Sequencing of the libraries was done on an Illumina HiSeq2000 using paired-end 100 bp reads. Per the source publication's procedure: Raw data were processed with SOAPnuke, discarding reads with adapters, uncalled bases, mean Phred below 15, or no exact constant-primer or identifier match. High-quality paired reads were merged using COPE v1.2.5, and each unique nucleotide sequence was defined as a clonotype. MiTCR v1.1 was used to align the clonotypes against IMGT TRBV, TRBD and TRBJ reference segments. Analysis was restricted to V-J combinations with a frequency above 0.0001, which covered just over 98% of repertoires. A TCS score was defined as the ratio of F50 (clonal expansion) to E x V (chaos), with BLOSUM62-based TCRdist applied between CDR3 peptides within each V-J. Welch's t-statistics and random forest reduced 500 to 650 V-J features to 13, which were used in a naive Bayes classifier (R e1071). The Morisita-Horn index was used to measure how similar the thyroid and blood repertoires were. The raw public reads went through TCRdb reprocessing: fastp at Q25, MiXCR clone calling, in-frame beta chains kept. Identical CDR3 protein sequences are pooled into one entry, listed with their most common genes and DNA. The V and J calls, along with clone size, are taken from TCRdb and not from the paper's own processing. For this sample the table gives around 100,000 distinct CDR3 sequences, of which roughly 50% were detected only once. The top ten clones comprise approximately 27% of the sample.

The rearrangement joined TRBV20-1 to TRBJ2-5, with no confident D gene call. The sequence came from a man aged 40-49 years with Graves' hyperthyroidism. The sequenced material came from blood. The DNA sequence follows: TGCAGTGCTAGAAAGTATGAGACCCAGTACTTC. It translates as CSARKYETQYF.